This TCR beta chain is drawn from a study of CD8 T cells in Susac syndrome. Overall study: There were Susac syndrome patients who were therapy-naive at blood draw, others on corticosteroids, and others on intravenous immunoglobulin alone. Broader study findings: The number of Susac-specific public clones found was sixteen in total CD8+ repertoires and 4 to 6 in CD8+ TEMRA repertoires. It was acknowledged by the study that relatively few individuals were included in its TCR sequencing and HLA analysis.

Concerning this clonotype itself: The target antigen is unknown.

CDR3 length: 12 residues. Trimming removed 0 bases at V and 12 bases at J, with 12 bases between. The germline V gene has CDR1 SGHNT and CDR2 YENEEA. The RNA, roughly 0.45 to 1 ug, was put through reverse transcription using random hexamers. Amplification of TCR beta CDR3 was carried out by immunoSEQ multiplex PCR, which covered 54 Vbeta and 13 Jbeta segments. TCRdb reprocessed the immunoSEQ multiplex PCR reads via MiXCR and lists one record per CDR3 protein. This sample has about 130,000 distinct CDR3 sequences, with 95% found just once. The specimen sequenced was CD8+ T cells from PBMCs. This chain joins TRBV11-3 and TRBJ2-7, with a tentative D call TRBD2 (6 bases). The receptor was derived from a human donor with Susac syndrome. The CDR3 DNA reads TGTGCCAGCAGCTTAGAGGAGGGAATGGGGTACTTC. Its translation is CASSLEEGMGYF.